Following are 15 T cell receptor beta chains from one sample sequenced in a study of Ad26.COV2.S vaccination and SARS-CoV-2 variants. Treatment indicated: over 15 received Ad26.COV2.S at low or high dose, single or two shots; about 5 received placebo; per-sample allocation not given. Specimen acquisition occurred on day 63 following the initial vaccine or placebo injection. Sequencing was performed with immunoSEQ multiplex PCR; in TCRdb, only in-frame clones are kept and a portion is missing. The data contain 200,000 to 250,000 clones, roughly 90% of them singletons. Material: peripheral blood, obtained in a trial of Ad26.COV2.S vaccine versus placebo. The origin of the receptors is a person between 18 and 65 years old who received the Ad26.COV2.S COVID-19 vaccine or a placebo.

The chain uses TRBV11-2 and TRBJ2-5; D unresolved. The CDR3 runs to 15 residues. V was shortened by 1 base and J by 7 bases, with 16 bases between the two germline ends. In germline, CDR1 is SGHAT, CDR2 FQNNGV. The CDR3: CASSLADHPIGTQYF. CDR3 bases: TGTGCCAGCAGCTTAGCAGACCACCCGATCGGGACCCAGTACTTC.

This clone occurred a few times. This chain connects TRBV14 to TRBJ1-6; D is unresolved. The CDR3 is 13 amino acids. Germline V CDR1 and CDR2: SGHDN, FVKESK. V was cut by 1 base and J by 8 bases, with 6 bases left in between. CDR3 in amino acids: CASSQVPDSPLHF. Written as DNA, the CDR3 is TGTGCCAGCAGCCAAGTCCCTGATTCACCCCTCCACTTT.

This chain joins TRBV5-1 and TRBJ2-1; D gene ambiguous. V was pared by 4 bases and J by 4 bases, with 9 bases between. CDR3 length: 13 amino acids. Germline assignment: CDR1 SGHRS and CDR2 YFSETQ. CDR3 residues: CASSPDLYNEQFF. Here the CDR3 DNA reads TGCGCCAGCAGCCCAGACTTGTACAATGAGCAGTTCTTC. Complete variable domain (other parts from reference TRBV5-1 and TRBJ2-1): KAGVTQTPRYLIKTRGQQVTLSCSPISGHRSVSWYQQTPGQGLQFLFEYFSETQRNKGNFPGRFSGRQFSNSRSEMNVSTLELGDSALYLCASSPDLYNEQFFGPGTRLTVL.

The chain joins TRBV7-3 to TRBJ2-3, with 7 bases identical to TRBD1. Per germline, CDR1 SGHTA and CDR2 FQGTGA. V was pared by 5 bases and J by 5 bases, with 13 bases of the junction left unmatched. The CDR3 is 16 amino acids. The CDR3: CASSLGQVAPQDTQYF. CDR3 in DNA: TGTGCCAGCAGCCTAGGACAGGTAGCTCCCCAAGATACGCAGTATTTT. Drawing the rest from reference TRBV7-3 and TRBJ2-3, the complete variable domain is GAGVSQTPSNKVTEKGKYVELRCDPISGHTALYWYRQSLGQGPEFLIYFQGTGAADDSGLPNDRFFAVRPEGSVSTLKIQRTERGDSAVYLCASSLGQVAPQDTQYFGPGTRLTVL.

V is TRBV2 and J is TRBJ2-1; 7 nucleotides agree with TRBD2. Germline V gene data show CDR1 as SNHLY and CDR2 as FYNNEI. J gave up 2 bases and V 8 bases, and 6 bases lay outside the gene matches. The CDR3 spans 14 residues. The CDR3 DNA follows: TGTGCCAGCGACAACGGGAGGCCCTACAATGAGCAGTTCTTC. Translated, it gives CASDNGRPYNEQFF.

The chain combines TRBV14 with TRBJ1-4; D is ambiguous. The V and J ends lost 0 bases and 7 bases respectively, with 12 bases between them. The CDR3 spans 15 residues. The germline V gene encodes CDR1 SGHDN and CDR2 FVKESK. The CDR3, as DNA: TGTGCCAGCAGCCAAGATCGCGGGTTCGCTGAAAAACTGTTTTTT. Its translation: CASSQDRGFAEKLFF.

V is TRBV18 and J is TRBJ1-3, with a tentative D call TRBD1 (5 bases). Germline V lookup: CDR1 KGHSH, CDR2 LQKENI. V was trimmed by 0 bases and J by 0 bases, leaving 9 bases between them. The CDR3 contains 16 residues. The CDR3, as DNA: TGTGCCAGCTCACCACCTGCTCAGGGCTCTGGAAACACCATATATTTT. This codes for CASSPPAQGSGNTIYF.

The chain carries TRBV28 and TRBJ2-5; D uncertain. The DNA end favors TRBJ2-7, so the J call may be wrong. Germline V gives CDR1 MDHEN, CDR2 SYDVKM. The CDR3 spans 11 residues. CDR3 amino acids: CASTDGREQYF. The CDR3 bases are TGTGCCAGCACCGACGGTCGCGAGCAGTACTTC.

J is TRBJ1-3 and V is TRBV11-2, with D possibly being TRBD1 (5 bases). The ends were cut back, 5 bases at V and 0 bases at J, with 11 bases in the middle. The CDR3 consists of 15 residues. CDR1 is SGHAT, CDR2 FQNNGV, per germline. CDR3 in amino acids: CASSTDSYSGNTIYF. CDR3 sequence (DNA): TGTGCCAGCAGCACCGACAGTTACTCTGGAAACACCATATATTTT.

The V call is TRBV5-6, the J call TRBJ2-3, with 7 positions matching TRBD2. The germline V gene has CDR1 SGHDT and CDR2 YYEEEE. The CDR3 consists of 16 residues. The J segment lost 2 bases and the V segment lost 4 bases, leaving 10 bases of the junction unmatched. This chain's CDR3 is CASSPLIGTNTDTQYF. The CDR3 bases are TGTGCCAGCAGCCCCCTTATCGGGACTAACACAGATACGCAGTATTTT.

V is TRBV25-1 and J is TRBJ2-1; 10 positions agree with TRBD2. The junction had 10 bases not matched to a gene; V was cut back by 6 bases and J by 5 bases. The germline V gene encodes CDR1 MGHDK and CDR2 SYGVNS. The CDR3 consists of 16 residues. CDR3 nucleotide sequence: TGTGCCAGCAGCGAAGGGATAGCGGGAGGCCACAATGAGCAGTTCTTC. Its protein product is CASSEGIAGGHNEQFF.

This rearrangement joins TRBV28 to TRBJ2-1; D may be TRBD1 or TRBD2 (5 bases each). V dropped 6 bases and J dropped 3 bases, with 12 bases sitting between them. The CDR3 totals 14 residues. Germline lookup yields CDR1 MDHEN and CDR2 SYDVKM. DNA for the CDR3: TGTGCCAGCAGCTCTGGGGGTATCTACAATGAGCAGTTCTTC. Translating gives CASSSGGIYNEQFF.

CDR3 DNA sequence: TGTGCCAGCAGTGCGGGGGCGGATGAGACCCAGTACTTC. Translating it yields CASSAGADETQYF. V gene TRBV28 combines with J gene TRBJ2-5; D is perhaps TRBD2 (7 bases). Germline loops: CDR1 MDHEN, CDR2 SYDVKM. The CDR3 length is 13 residues. V dropped 5 bases and J dropped 5 bases, with 12 bases sitting between them.

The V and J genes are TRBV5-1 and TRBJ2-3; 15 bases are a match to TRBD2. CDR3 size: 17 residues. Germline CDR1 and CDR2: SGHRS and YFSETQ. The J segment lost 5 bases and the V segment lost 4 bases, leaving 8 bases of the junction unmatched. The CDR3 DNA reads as TGCGCCAGCAGCAGCGGACTAGCGGGGGGGCTGGGAGATACGCAGTATTTT. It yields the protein CASSSGLAGGLGDTQYF.

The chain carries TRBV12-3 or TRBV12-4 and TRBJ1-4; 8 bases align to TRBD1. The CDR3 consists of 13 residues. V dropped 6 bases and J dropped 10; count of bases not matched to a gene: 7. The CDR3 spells CASRTSTGGKLFF. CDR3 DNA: TGTGCCAGCAGAACTTCAACAGGGGGAAAACTGTTTTTT.